This T cell receptor beta chain was obtained from a study of identical twins. Template switching introduced a universal primer site, and the cDNA bore unique molecular identifiers. A single record per CDR3 protein comes from TCRdb applying MiXCR to the 5' RACE reads. The sample records approximately 500,000 distinct CDR3 sequences, over 12% being singletons. A further study also used this sample, focusing on yellow fever vaccine responses in identical twins.

Sequenced input: CD4+ T cells sorted from blood. The sequence was collected from a woman between 18 and 29 years old in good health.

CDR3 in DNA: TGCGCCAGCAGCATGACTAGCGGGATAGGTGGCGAGCAGTACTTC. Translating gives CASSMTSGIGGEQYF. The rearrangement links TRBV5-1 to TRBJ2-7; 11 positions match TRBD2. Looked up from germline, CDR1 is SGHRS and CDR2 is YFSETQ. The CDR3 is made up of 15 amino acids. The junction had 9 bases not matched to a gene; V was cut back by 4 bases and J by 6 bases.